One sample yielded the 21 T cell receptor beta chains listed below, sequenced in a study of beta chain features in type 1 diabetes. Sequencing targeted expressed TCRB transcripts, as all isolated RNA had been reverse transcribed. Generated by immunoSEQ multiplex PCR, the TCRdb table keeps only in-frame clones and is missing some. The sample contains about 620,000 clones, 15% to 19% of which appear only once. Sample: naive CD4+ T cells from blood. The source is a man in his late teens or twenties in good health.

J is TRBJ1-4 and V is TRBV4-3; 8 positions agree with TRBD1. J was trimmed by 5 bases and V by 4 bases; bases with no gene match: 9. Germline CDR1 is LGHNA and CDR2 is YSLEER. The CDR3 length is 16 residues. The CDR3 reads CASSLDRASGNEKLFF. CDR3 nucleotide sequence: TGCGCCAGCAGCCTGGACAGGGCGTCAGGGAATGAAAAACTGTTTTTT.

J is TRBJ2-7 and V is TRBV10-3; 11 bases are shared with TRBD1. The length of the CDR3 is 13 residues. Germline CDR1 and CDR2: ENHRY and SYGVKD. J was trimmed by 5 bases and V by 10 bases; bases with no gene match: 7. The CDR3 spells CATEGQGVNEQYF. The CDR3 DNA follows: TGTGCCACCGAGGGACAGGGGGTGAACGAGCAGTACTTC.

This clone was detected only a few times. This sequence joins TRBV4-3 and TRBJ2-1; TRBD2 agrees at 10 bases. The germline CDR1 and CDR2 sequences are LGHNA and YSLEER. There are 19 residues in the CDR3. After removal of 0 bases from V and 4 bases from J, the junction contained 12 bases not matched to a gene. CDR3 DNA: TGCGCCAGCAGCCAAGAAGCAGGGCCGACTAGCGGGCCTTACAATGAGCAGTTCTTC. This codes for CASSQEAGPTSGPYNEQFF.

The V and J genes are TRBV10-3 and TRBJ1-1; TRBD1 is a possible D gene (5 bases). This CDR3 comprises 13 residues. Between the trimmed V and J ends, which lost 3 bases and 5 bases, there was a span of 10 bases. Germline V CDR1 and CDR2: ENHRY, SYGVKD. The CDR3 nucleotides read TGTGCCATCAGTGAACGGGACGTTACTGAAGCTTTCTTT. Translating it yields CAISERDVTEAFF.

The CDR3 region is CASSYSRYTDTQYF. CDR3 nucleotide sequence: TGTGCCAGCAGTTACTCCAGGTACACAGATACGCAGTATTTT. The rearrangement uses TRBV6-6 and TRBJ2-3; D gene uncertain. This CDR3 comprises 14 residues. Germline CDR1 is MNHNY and CDR2 is SVGAGI (reference sequence). Trimming removed 0 bases from V and 2 bases from J, with 6 bases in between.

Written as DNA, the CDR3 is TGTGCCAGCAGACAGGGCCATCTCTACGAGCAGTACTTC. This translates into CASRQGHLYEQYF. This chain joins TRBV14 and TRBJ2-7, with D possibly TRBD1 on 6 matching bases. CDR1 and CDR2 from the germline V gene are SGHDN and FVKESK. CDR3 length: 13 amino acids. V was cut by 6 bases and J by 3 bases, with 12 bases left in between.

CDR3 nucleotide sequence: TGTGCCAGCAGCTCGACGGACGGTTCCTATGGCTACACCTTC. Translation gives CASSSTDGSYGYTF. V gene TRBV5-4 combines with J gene TRBJ1-2; no clear D gene. The CDR3 is made up of 14 amino acids. V was trimmed by 3 bases and J by 4 bases, leaving 13 bases between them. From germline, CDR1 is SGHNT and CDR2 YYREEE (reference sequence).

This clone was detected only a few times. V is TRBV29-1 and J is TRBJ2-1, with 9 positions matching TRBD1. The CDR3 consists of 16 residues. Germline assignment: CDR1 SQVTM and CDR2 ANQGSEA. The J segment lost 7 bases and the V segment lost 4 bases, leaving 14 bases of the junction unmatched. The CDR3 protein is CSVGERYRTGANEQFF. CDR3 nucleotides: TGCAGCGTTGGCGAGCGGTACCGGACAGGGGCAAATGAGCAGTTCTTC.

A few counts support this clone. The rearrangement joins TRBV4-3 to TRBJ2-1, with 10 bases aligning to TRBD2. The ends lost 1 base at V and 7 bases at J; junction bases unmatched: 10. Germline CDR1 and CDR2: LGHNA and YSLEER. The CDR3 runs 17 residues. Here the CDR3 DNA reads TGCGCCAGCAGCCAAGGGGACGGGACTAGCGTAAGGAATGAGCAGTTCTTC. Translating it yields CASSQGDGTSVRNEQFF.

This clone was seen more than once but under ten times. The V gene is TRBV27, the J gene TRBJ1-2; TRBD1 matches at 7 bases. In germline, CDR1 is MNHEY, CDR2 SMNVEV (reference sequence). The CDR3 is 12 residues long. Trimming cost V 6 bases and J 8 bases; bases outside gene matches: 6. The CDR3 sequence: CASRTGRRGYTF. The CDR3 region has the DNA TGTGCCAGCAGGACAGGGCGCCGCGGCTACACCTTC.

The CDR3 loop is CASSSRDRDSTRANVLTF. The CDR3 coding sequence is TGTGCCAGCAGTTCCCGGGACAGGGACAGCACAAGGGCCAACGTCCTGACTTTC. The chain links TRBV28 to TRBJ2-6; 9 bases fit TRBD1. Germline CDR1 MDHEN, CDR2 SYDVKM. The CDR3 is made up of 18 amino acids. Losses at the gene ends were 4 bases for V and 5 bases for J; bases not matched to a gene: 12.

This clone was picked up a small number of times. The CDR3 DNA sequence: TGTGCCATCAGGGACAGAGCTAACTATGGCTACACCTTC. It is translated as CAIRDRANYGYTF. The chain employs TRBV10-3 and TRBJ1-2; a weak D match, TRBD1 (6 bases). V gave up 6 bases and J gave up 0 bases, with 8 bases separating them. Per germline, CDR1 ENHRY and CDR2 SYGVKD. This CDR3 region has 13 residues.

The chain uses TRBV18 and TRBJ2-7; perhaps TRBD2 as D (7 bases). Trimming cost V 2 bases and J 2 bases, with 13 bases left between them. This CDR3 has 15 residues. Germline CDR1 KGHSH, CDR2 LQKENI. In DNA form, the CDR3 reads TGTGCCAGCTCACCATCCACGGGGGGCACCTACGAGCAGTACTTC. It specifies CASSPSTGGTYEQYF.

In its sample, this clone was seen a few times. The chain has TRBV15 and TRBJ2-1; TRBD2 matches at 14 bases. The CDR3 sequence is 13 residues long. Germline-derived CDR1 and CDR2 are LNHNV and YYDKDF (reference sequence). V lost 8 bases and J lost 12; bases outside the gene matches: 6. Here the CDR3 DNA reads TGTGCCACCCGACTAGCGGGAGGGAAGAGGCAGTTCTTC. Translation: CATRLAGGKRQFF.

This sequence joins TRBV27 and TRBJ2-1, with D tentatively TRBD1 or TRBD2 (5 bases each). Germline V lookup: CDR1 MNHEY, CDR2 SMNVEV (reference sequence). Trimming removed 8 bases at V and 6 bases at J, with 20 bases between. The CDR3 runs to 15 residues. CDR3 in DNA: TGTGCCAGCCGGGACGACCGGATAAATGGCAATGAGCAGTTCTTC. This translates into CASRDDRINGNEQFF.

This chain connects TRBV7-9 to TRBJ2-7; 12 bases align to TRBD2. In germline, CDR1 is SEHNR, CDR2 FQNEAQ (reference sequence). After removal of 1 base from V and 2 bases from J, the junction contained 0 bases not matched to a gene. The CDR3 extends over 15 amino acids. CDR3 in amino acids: CASSLGTSGTYEQYF. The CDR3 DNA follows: TGTGCCAGCAGCTTAGGGACTAGCGGGACCTACGAGCAGTACTTC.

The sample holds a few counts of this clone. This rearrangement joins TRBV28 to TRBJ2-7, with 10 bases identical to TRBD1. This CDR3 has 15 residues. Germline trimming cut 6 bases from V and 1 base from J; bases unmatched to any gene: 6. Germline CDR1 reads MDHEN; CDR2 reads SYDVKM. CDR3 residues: CASSAWDRGSYEQYF. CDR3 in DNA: TGTGCCAGCAGCGCCTGGGACAGGGGATCCTACGAGCAGTACTTC.

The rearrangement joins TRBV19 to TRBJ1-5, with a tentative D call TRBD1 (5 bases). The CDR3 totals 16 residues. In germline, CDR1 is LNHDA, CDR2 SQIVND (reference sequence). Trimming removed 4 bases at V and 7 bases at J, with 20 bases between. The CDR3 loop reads CASSSGTAYHGQPQHF. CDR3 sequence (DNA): TGTGCCAGTAGTAGCGGGACGGCATATCATGGGCAGCCCCAGCATTTT. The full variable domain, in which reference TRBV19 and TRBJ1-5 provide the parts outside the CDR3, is DGGITQSPKYLFRKEGQNVTLSCEQNLNHDAMYWYRQDPGQGLRLIYYSQIVNDFQKGDIAEGYSVSREKKESFPLTVTSAQKNPTAFYLCASSSGTAYHGQPQHFGDGTRLSIL.

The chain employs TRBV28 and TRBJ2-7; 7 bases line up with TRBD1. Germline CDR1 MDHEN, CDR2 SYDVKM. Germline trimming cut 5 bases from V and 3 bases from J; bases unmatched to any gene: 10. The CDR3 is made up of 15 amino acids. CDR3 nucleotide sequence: TGTGCCAGCAGTCTGTACAGGGGACCGATCTACGAGCAGTACTTC. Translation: CASSLYRGPIYEQYF.

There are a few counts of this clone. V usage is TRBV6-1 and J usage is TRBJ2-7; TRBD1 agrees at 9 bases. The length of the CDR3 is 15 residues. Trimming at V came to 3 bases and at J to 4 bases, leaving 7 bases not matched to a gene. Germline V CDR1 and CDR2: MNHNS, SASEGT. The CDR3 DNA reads TGTGCCAGCAGTGAGCCGACAGGGGGTCAATACGAGCAGTACTTC. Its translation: CASSEPTGGQYEQYF.

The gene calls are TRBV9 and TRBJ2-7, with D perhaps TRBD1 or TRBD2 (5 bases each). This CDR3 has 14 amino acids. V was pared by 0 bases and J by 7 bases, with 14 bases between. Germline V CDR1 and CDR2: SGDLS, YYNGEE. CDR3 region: CASSVDGRAGEQYF. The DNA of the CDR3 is TGTGCCAGCAGCGTAGACGGCAGGGCGGGTGAGCAGTACTTC.